The clone carrying this T cell receptor (beta chain) was seen a single time. Its antigen is unidentified. TCRdb keeps only in-frame clones here, not all; method: immunoSEQ multiplex PCR. The table includes approximately 12,000 clones, 80% to 85% detected once. Trimming shortened V by 8 bases and J by 5 bases, and 4 bases separated the two germline ends. Germline V gene data show CDR1 as SNHLY and CDR2 as FYNNEI. The CDR3 is made up of 10 amino acids. Positively selected by magnetic beads, CD4+ and CD8+ cells were purity-checked by flow cytometry. This specimen belongs to a study of somatic mutations in cytotoxic T cells in rheumatoid arthritis. Study-level information: Among the T-cell populations stained with V beta antibodies, some were separated by flow sorting at nearly 100% purity, including V beta1+ cells whose TCRB was sequenced.

Whole-study results and caveats: The study found no significant difference in CD8+ T-cell clonality between rheumatoid arthritis patients and age-matched healthy controls. Antigen specificity of the expanded CD8+ clones was not determined.

The receptor was isolated from a woman aged 55-69 years in good health. The sample comprised CD8+ T cells sorted from blood. The chain employs TRBV2 and TRBJ2-1, with D unresolved. DNA for the CDR3: TGTGCCAGCTCAAACAATGAGCAGTTCTTC. It translates to CASSNNEQFF.